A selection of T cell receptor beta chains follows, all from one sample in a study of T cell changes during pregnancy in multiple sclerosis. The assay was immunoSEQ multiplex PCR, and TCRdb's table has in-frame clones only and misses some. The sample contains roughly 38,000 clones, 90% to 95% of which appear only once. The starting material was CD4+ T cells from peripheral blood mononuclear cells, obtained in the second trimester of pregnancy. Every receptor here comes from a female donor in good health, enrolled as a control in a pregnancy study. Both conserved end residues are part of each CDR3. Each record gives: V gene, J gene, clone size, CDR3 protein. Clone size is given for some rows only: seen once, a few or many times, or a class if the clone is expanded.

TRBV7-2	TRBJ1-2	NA	CASSYRQVTINYGYTF
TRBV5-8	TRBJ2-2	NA	CASSLLRGTGELFF
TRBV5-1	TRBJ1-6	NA	CASTAGTGDNSPLHF
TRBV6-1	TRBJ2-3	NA	CASSAFNRVEWQYF
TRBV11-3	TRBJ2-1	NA	CASSLDTDEQFF
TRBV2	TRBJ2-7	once	CASSEALGTGTYEQYF
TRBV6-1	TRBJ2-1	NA	CASSLRDRGDEQFF
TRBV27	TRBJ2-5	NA	CASSPRQGGETQYF
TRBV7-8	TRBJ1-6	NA	CASSLAWGRQGNSPLHF
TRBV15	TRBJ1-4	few	CATSRDLGGSHEKLFF
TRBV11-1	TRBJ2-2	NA	CASSLTRVGGELFF
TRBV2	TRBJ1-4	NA	CASMRADGEKLFF
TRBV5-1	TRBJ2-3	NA	CASSLTTDTQYF
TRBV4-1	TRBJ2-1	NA	CASSQDPGGHSYNEQFF
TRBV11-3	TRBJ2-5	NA	CASSSSSVGETQYF
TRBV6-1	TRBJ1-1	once	CASTRDTEAFF
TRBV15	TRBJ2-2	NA	CATSRDQNGELFF
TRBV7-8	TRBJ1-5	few	CASSLPRRQGLNQPQHF
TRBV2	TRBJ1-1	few	CASRHRDTEAFF
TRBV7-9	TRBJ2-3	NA	CASSLGDSATDTQYF
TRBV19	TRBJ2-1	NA	CASKASGGHGSYNEQFF
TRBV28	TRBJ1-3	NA	CASSYGTIYF
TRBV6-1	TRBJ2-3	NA	CASSEVGGASTDTQYF
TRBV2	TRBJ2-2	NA	CASKESGGAAGELFF
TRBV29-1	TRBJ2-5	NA	CSVDTGSGAGETQYF
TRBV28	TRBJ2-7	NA	CASRTDRPPYEQYF
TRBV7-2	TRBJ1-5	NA	CASSLQGVGQPQHF
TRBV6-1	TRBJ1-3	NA	CASREDLSGNTIYF
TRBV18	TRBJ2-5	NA	CASSPRDSKETQYF
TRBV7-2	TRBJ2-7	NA	CASSPVPSGIRRGTYEQYF
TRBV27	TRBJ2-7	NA	CASSRPGQGAMNRPYF
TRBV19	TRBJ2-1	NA	CASSGLVGRGHNEQFF
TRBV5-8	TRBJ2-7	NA	CASSLWDSPYEQYF
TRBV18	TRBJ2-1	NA	CASSPQGLEGNEQFF
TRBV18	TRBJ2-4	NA	CASSPFSGIGRSKNIQYF
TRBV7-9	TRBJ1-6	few	CASSPEGAWSPLHF
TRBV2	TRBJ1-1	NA	CASSPGQGAITEAFF
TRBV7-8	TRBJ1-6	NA	CASSFDRSFSPLHF
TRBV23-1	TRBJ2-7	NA	CASSRTGANEQYF
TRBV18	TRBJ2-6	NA	CASHRGSGANVLTF
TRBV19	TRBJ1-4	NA	CASSPAGAATNEKLFF
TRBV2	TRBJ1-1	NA	CASSLSGTGQQTATTPAFF
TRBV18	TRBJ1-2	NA	CASSPSWTGGGSNYGYTF
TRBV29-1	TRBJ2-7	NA	CSYGTGLNEQYF
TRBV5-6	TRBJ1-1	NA	CASSLPGQGNTEAFF
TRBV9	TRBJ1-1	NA	CASSVSQGSTEAFF
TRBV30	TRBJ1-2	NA	CAWARVFNFYGYTF
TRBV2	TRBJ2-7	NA	CASSDPGLLSSYEQYF
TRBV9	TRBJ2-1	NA	CASARRSFYEQFF
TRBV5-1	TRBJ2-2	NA	CASSLAVQGHGELFF
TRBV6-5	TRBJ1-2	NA	CASSYVLLGRANGYTF
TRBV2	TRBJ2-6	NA	CASSELGPSGANVLTF
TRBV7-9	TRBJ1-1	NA	CASSLQKIKNTEAFF
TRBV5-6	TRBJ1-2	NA	CASSLGFVSYGYTF
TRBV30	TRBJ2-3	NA	CAWSVGGTSDTQYF
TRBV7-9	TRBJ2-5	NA	CASSLGVLEGETQYF
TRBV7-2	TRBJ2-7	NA	CASSRTGGPYEQYF